The 8 T cell receptor beta chains below were found in one sample sequenced in a study of T cells in Graves' hyperthyroidism and ophthalmopathy. Using RNA transcripts as the source, TCR beta CDR3 regions were amplified. A first-round RT-PCR of the TCR CDR3 used the HTBI primer set. TCRdb used MiXCR to reprocess the multiplex PCR reads, holding one entry per CDR3 protein. The table shows some 650,000 distinct CDR3 sequences, with approximately 16% occurring only once. Sequencing was carried out using blood. The source is a woman in her thirties or forties with Graves' ophthalmopathy.

The V gene is TRBV3-1, the J gene TRBJ1-1; TRBD1 agrees at 10 bases. This CDR3 has 16 amino acids. The germline V gene encodes CDR1 LGHDT and CDR2 YNNKEL (reference sequence). Trimming at V came to 6 bases and at J to 4 bases, leaving 11 bases not matched to a gene. CDR3 coding DNA: TGTGCCAGCAGTCCAACTTTCGGGACAGGGGCCACTGAAGCTTTCTTT. Protein product: CASSPTFGTGATEAFF.

This clonotype appeared many times. The chain uses TRBV20-1 and TRBJ2-2; 8 bases are a match to TRBD2. CDR3 length: 15 amino acids. Germline V gene sequence: CDR1 DFQATT, CDR2 SNEGSKA (reference sequence). The trim removed 4 bases at V and 6 bases at J, leaving 10 bases unmatched. In DNA, the CDR3 is TGCAGTGCTACACCGGGACTAGGAGGGGCCGGGGAGCTGTTTTTT. This translates into CSATPGLGGAGELFF.

Many counts were recorded for this clonotype. The chain couples TRBV2 to TRBJ2-7; unclear D gene. Germline CDR1 is SNHLY and CDR2 is FYNNEI. The CDR3 contains 12 residues. The V gene lost 6 bases and the J gene lost 7 bases, with 13 bases spanning the gap. CDR3 sequence (DNA): TGTGCCAGCAGGAGAGGACCCTGGGAGCAGTACTTC. Amino acids: CASRRGPWEQYF.

At least ten counts were recorded for this clonotype. This chain uses TRBV12-3 or TRBV12-4 with TRBJ2-1; TRBD2 matches 8 bases. The trim removed 8 bases at V and 5 bases at J, leaving 11 bases unmatched. The CDR3 runs to 15 residues. The CDR3 sequence is CASGKSGGLNNEQFF. The DNA of the CDR3 is TGTGCCAGCGGGAAATCGGGGGGGCTTAACAATGAGCAGTTCTTC.

Ten or more counts support this clonotype. The chain joins TRBV12-3 or TRBV12-4 to TRBJ2-7; 9 bases fit TRBD1. The CDR3 is made up of 14 amino acids. V shed 6 bases and J 3 bases; nucleotides not matched to a gene: 6. The CDR3 DNA is TGTGCCAGCAGACGGACAGGGGTAGGCTACGAGCAGTACTTC. It yields the protein CASRRTGVGYEQYF.

The chain recombines TRBV9 with TRBJ1-3; TRBD1 is a possible D gene (5 bases). CDR3 length equals 16 residues. CDR1 and CDR2 (germline): SGDLS, YYNGEE. V was cut by 4 bases and J by 0 bases, with 14 bases left in between. The DNA of the CDR3 is TGTGCCAGCAGCACGCCGGGACCGAACTCTGGAAACACCATATATTTT. The encoded protein is CASSTPGPNSGNTIYF. The full variable domain, rest sourced from reference TRBV9 and TRBJ1-3, is DSGVTQTPKHLITATGQRVTLRCSPRSGDLSVYWYQQSLDQGLQFLIQYYNGEERAKGNILERFSAQQFPDLHSELNLSSLELGDSALYFCASSTPGPNSGNTIYFGEGSWLTVV.

The rearrangement uses TRBV5-1 and TRBJ2-7; D ambiguous. With 0 bases removed from V and 5 bases from J, the gap between germline ends came to 12 bases. The CDR3 consists of 14 residues. Germline V gene lookup returns CDR1 SGHRS and CDR2 YFSETQ. Written as DNA, the CDR3 is TGCGCCAGCAGCTTGGGGACCCTAGGTAACGAGCAGTACTTC. Translating gives CASSLGTLGNEQYF.

This clonotype showed up just a few times. This chain joins TRBV14 and TRBJ1-1; D not resolved. V lost 2 bases and J lost 4, with 17 bases in between. The CDR3 has 16 residues. Germline CDR1 SGHDN, CDR2 FVKESK. The CDR3 loop reads CASSQSAGISRTEAFF. As DNA, the CDR3 is TGTGCCAGCAGCCAATCCGCGGGAATTTCTCGCACTGAAGCTTTCTTT. Full variable domain (remainder filled in from reference TRBV14 and TRBJ1-1): EAGVTQFPSHSVIEKGQTVTLRCDPISGHDNLYWYRRVMGKEIKFLLHFVKESKQDESGMPNNRFLAERTGGTYSTLKVQPAELEDSGVYFCASSQSAGISRTEAFFGQGTRLTVV.